What follows is one T cell receptor beta chain and its context. It has no known antigen specificity. The input lacks base qualities; no much larger clone sits a single base away. The data originate from a study of T cell responses to AZD1222 COVID-19 vaccine (dated by TCRdb to the early 2020s). Background for the entire study: AZD1222 recipients whose second dose came at about 4 weeks and those whose second dose came at about 12 weeks were combined into one group, since spike-specific TCR depth and breadth did not differ between the two schedules. TCR sequencing was performed for 230 to 250 trial participants, of whom some 200 were given two doses of AZD1222 and around 26 were given two doses of MenACWY control vaccine. Trial participants were enrolled into age subgroups of 18-55, 56-69 and 70-plus years, which contained about 150, 27 and 61 TCR-sequenced participants, respectively. The full study reports these points: Reportedly, almost half of the unique spike-specific TCRs recognized epitopes lying outside the regions that are mutated in the B.1.351 and B.1.1.7 variants. Participants were mostly white British and included more females than males, and it was suggested by the authors that clonal diversity may have been underestimated. Because no day 14 peak-response samples were available, the repertoires could be characterized only after the peak T cell response. Conclusions about previously exposed vaccinees were limited because only six AZD1222 recipients were SARS-CoV-2 seropositive at baseline. CD4 TCRs associated with the vaccine covered the entire spike protein, and the dominant responses were in regions 160-218 and 743-854. A significant rise in spike-specific TCR breadth and depth was observed after two AZD1222 doses relative to day 0 and relative to MenACWY recipients. The 56-69-year group was small, and its depth increase did not reach significance, likely because of low power.

For this chain, trimming is 3 bases at the V end and 5 bases at the J end, and the number of junction bases without a gene match is 7. From its cysteine to its phenylalanine, the CDR3 spans 14 amino acids. The read is trimmed to its CDR3 DNA, 42 bases read in frame from base 1. For CDR1 and CDR2, the germline V gene (reference sequence) lists LNHNV and YYDKDF. Sample time point, as interpreted from the label and publication: baseline before first vaccination. Vaccinee samples came from UK trials COV001 and COV002, including a single-blind randomized controlled phase 2/3 trial of AZD1222 (ChAdOx1 nCoV-19) in healthy adults. Trial participant PBMC samples were collected at day 0 and day 28 after the second dose for TCRbeta chain sequencing. The CDR3 regions of human TCRbeta chains were analyzed by immunosequencing. Per the source publication's procedure: TCRs in the repertoires were matched against a reference library of SARS-CoV-2-specific TCRs that had been generated with the MIRA antigen-specificity platform. Breadth was defined as the fraction of unique TCRs that were SARS-CoV-2-associated, and depth was defined as the fraction of total T cells that were SARS-CoV-2-associated. Using the MIRA data, each spike-specific TCR was assigned both to the spike region to which the TCR was reactive and to a CD4 or CD8 class. Log10-transformed breadth and depth values were compared by one-way ANOVA with Sidak's multiple comparisons tests. The clones in this table, taken by TCRdb from immuneACCESS, are in-frame only. Not every clone is retained; where verified, under half of the shortfall comes from an unresolved V gene, and the cause of the rest is unknown. That table is the source of V, J and clone size, and D and trimming were worked out from the DNA. The sample has more than 85,000 clones on record, about 86% of them singletons. Jointly, the top ten make up 6% to 9% of the sample.

The sequenced sample was peripheral blood, obtained on day 0 of AZD1222 vaccination. The sequence is built from TRBV15 and TRBJ2-7, with 7 middle bases fitting TRBD1. This clonotype originated in an adult in good health. The base sequence is TGTGCCACCAGCAGCAGACAGGGAGTCAACGAGCAGTACTTC. The translation is CATSSRQGVNEQYF.